These T cell receptor beta chains were read from a single sample in a study of CD8+CD57+ T cells in acquired aplastic anemia. TCRdb reanalysed the reads using MiXCR and keeps one entry per CDR3 protein. The sample includes some 190,000 distinct CDR3 sequences, about half seen only once; the top ten take approximately 2.9%. The sequenced material came from sorted CD4+, CD8+, or CD8+CD57+ T cells (not recorded which) from PBMCs. All receptors come from a human donor in good health. Each CDR3 is given with its conserved first and last residue. The D gene is left open where the match is weak. Some rows have no size entry. The others give once, few or many, or a class for an expanded clone.

clone_size	v_call	cdr3_length	d_call	j_call	cdr3_aa	cdr3_nt
many	TRBV29-1	13	TRBD1	TRBJ2-5	CSVYGRGQETQYF	TGCAGCGTTTACGGCAGGGGGCAAGAGACCCAGTACTTC
NA	TRBV24-1	15	TRBD2	TRBJ2-1	CATSGEREGRYEQFF	TGTGCCACCAGTGGTGAGCGGGAGGGGCGGTATGAGCAGTTCTTC
NA	TRBV10-3	13	NA	TRBJ1-6	CALREETGSPLHF	TGTGCCCTACGGGAGGAGACAGGTTCACCCCTCCACTTT
NA	TRBV2	12	NA	TRBJ2-7	CASSDGFYEQYF	TGTGCCAGCAGTGACGGATTCTACGAGCAGTACTTC
NA	TRBV19	13	TRBD1	TRBJ1-5	CASAGTGNQPQHF	TGTGCCAGTGCCGGGACAGGGAATCAGCCCCAGCATTTT
many	TRBV5-1	13	NA	TRBJ1-1	CASSLKADTEAFF	TGCGCCAGCAGCTTGAAGGCGGACACTGAAGCTTTCTTT
NA	TRBV2	16	TRBD1	TRBJ1-2	CASSEDRTGLLYGYTF	TGTGCCAGCAGTGAAGATAGGACAGGGTTACTCTATGGCTACACCTTC
NA	TRBV5-6	15	NA	TRBJ2-5	CASSLAPDIQETQYF	TGTGCCAGCAGCTTGGCCCCGGACATCCAAGAGACCCAGTACTTC
many	TRBV6-5	14	NA	TRBJ1-2	CASSYSPFNYGYTF	TGTGCCAGCAGTTACTCGCCCTTTAACTATGGCTACACCTTC
many	TRBV4-2	15	TRBD2	TRBJ2-1	CASSLLAGAYNEQFF	TGTGCCAGCAGCCTCCTAGCGGGAGCTTACAATGAGCAGTTCTTC
NA	TRBV20-1	14	TRBD1	TRBJ2-7	CSARDPPTGNEQYF	TGCAGTGCTAGAGATCCCCCGACAGGGAACGAGCAGTACTTC
many	TRBV9	15	TRBD2	TRBJ2-5	CASSVLAGLQETQYF	TGTGCCAGCAGCGTTTTAGCGGGGCTCCAAGAGACCCAGTACTTC
NA	TRBV14	12	NA	TRBJ1-1	CASSPGGTEAFF	TGTGCCAGCAGCCCCGGTGGAACTGAAGCTTTCTTT
NA	TRBV20-1	12	NA	TRBJ2-3	CSASYGTDTQYF	TGCAGTGCTAGCTACGGCACAGATACGCAGTATTTT
NA	TRBV6-1	13	NA	TRBJ1-6	CASRGRNNSPLHF	TGTGCCAGCAGAGGACGCAATAATTCACCCCTCCACTTT
NA	TRBV28	16	TRBD2	TRBJ2-7	CASSSRTSGRNYEQYF	TGTGCCAGCAGTTCGAGGACTAGCGGGAGAAACTACGAGCAGTACTTC
few	TRBV6-1	17	TRBD1	TRBJ2-1	CASSHITGGRSYNEQFF	TGTGCCAGCAGCCACATCACAGGGGGCAGGTCCTACAATGAGCAGTTCTTC
NA	TRBV19	15	NA	TRBJ2-5	CASSIGPEGAETQYF	TGTGCCAGTAGTATAGGCCCGGAGGGGGCAGAGACCCAGTACTTC
many	TRBV2	18	NA	TRBJ2-7	CASSVASRSSPTPHAHSF	TGTGCCAGCAGTGTGGCTAGCCGGAGCTCCCCAACCCCCCACGCTCACTCATTC
many	TRBV20-1	15	TRBD2	TRBJ2-7	CSALRGLAGVYEQYF	TGCAGTGCCCTGAGAGGACTAGCGGGAGTCTACGAGCAGTACTTC
NA	TRBV5-1	14	TRBD1	TRBJ2-1	CASSWDRGGDGQFF	TGCGCCAGCAGCTGGGACAGGGGGGGCGATGGGCAGTTCTTC
NA	TRBV10-3	14	NA	TRBJ2-1	CATLGQSSYNEQFF	TGTGCCACCCTGGGGCAGAGCTCCTACAATGAGCAGTTCTTC
once	TRBV9	11	NA	TRBJ2-1	CASSPYREQFF	TGTGCCAGCAGCCCGTACAGAGAGCAGTTCTTC
NA	TRBV11-2	17	TRBD2	TRBJ2-3	CASSLLAGGTSTDTQYF	TGTGCCAGCAGCTTATTGGCGGGGGGGACTAGCACAGATACGCAGTATTTT
NA	TRBV10-2	13	NA	TRBJ1-5	CASSASAGQPQHF	TGCGCCAGCTCGGCCTCGGCGGGACAGCCCCAGCATTTT
few	TRBV24-1	17	TRBD2	TRBJ2-5	CATSDSLTSGGSETQYF	TGTGCCACCAGTGATTCGCTGACTAGCGGGGGTTCGGAGACCCAGTACTTC
once	TRBV19	15	TRBD2	TRBJ2-5	CASSFVAGGRETQYF	TGTGCCAGTAGTTTCGTAGCGGGAGGGCGGGAGACCCAGTACTTC
NA	TRBV2	16	TRBD1	TRBJ1-6	CASSDGQGAKGSPLHF	TGTGCCAGCAGTGACGGACAGGGGGCGAAAGGTTCACCCCTCCACTTT
many	TRBV27	13	NA	TRBJ2-7	CASRQPLTYEQYF	TGTGCCAGCAGACAGCCTCTGACATACGAGCAGTACTTC
many	TRBV6-2/TRBV6-3	10	NA	TRBJ1-1	CASRDTEAFF	TGTGCCAGCAGGGACACTGAAGCTTTCTTT
NA	TRBV19	12	NA	TRBJ2-7	CASSQQGHEQYF	TGTGCCAGTAGTCAACAGGGACACGAGCAGTACTTC
NA	TRBV10-3	15	NA	TRBJ1-6	CAISDGTGKDSPLHF	TGTGCCATCAGTGATGGGACGGGCAAGGATTCACCCCTCCACTTT
few	TRBV7-9	13	NA	TRBJ2-5	CASLKPGKETQYF	TGTGCCAGCCTTAAACCGGGAAAGGAGACCCAGTACTTC
once	TRBV4-3	15	TRBD1	TRBJ2-1	CASSHLGQGTNEQFF	TGCGCCAGCAGCCACTTGGGACAGGGGACCAATGAGCAGTTCTTC
many	TRBV2	13	NA	TRBJ1-1	CASRTQVGTEAFF	TGTGCCAGCAGAACCCAAGTAGGTACTGAAGCTTTCTTT
NA	TRBV2	13	NA	TRBJ1-4	CASKDATNEKLFF	TGTGCCAGCAAGGATGCAACTAATGAAAAACTGTTTTTT
NA	TRBV2	15	NA	TRBJ1-4	CASSQDIHPLGKLFF	TGTGCCAGCAGTCAAGACATACACCCCCTTGGAAAACTGTTTTTT
NA	TRBV9	12	NA	TRBJ2-2	CASSSGGRELFF	TGTGCCAGCAGCTCCGGGGGCCGGGAGCTGTTTTTT
NA	TRBV11-2	15	NA	TRBJ2-3	CASSMQTGDTDTQYF	TGTGCCAGCAGCATGCAGACGGGGGACACAGATACGCAGTATTTT
many	TRBV7-8	11	NA	TRBJ2-5	CASSWNRDRYF	TGTGCCAGCAGCTGGAACAGGGACCGGTACTTC
NA	TRBV15	16	NA	TRBJ2-1	CATSRAGQGPRDEQFF	TGTGCCACCAGCAGAGCCGGGCAGGGTCCTAGAGATGAGCAGTTCTTC
NA	TRBV10-1	10	NA	TRBJ2-1	CASRGAGNGF	TGCGCCAGCCGAGGGGCGGGCAATGGTTTC
few	TRBV28	15	TRBD2	TRBJ2-7	CASSLRLAGVHEQYF	TGTGCCAGCAGTTTGCGGCTAGCGGGAGTTCACGAGCAGTACTTC
NA	TRBV3-1	18	TRBD2	TRBJ2-5	CASSPETSGRGVRSTQYF	TGTGCCAGCAGCCCCGAGACTAGCGGGAGAGGGGTTAGGTCGACCCAGTACTTC
many	TRBV7-2	16	TRBD1	TRBJ1-2	CASSLGQGATSSGYTF	TGTGCCAGCAGCTTAGGGCAGGGGGCGACGAGCTCTGGCTACACCTTC
many	TRBV19	16	NA	TRBJ1-5	CASSIQLDRPNQPQHF	TGTGCCAGTAGTATCCAACTCGACAGACCAAATCAGCCCCAGCATTTT
NA	TRBV3-1	14	NA	TRBJ2-1	CASSWTIASNEQFF	TGTGCCAGCAGTTGGACTATCGCTAGCAATGAGCAGTTCTTC
few	TRBV24-1	12	NA	TRBJ2-1	CATGDGYNEQFF	TGTGCCACCGGGGACGGATACAATGAGCAGTTCTTC
NA	TRBV5-1	15	NA	TRBJ1-6	CASSPGLGSNSPLHF	TGCGCCAGCAGTCCCGGACTGGGGAGTAATTCACCCCTCCACTTT
NA	TRBV20-1	14	NA	TRBJ1-6	CSASSPGHPSPLHF	TGCAGTGCCAGCAGCCCGGGACACCCTTCACCCCTCCACTTT